These 31 T cell receptor beta chains share one sample of origin, sequenced in a study of T cell responses to AZD1222 COVID-19 vaccine. Clones were sequenced by immunoSEQ multiplex PCR, and TCRdb holds only the in-frame ones, with some missing. The table includes roughly 130,000 clones, more than 85% detected once. The specimen comprised peripheral blood, sampled on day 0 of AZD1222 vaccination. These receptors originate from an adult in good health.

The J gene is TRBJ2-1, the V gene TRBV13; tentatively, D is TRBD2 (6 bases). There are 14 residues in the CDR3. The germline V and J ends were trimmed by 4 bases and 7 bases, with 14 bases remaining between them. Per germline, CDR1 PRHDT and CDR2 FYEKMQ (reference sequence). CDR3 region: CASSSGTPLNEQFF. CDR3 sequence (DNA): TGTGCCAGCAGCTCCGGGACTCCCTTGAATGAGCAGTTCTTC.

The gene calls are TRBV5-6 and TRBJ2-5, with D perhaps TRBD2 (6 bases). V gave up 3 bases and J gave up 5 bases, with 17 bases separating them. This CDR3 has 15 residues. The V gene's germline CDR1 is SGHDT and CDR2 YYEEEE. The CDR3 spells CASSYGTPGWETQYF. The CDR3 coding sequence is TGTGCCAGCAGCTACGGGACTCCCGGCTGGGAGACCCAGTACTTC.

This chain connects TRBV4-1 to TRBJ1-5; 8 nucleotides agree with TRBD1. V gave up 0 bases and J gave up 3 bases; unmatched junction bases: 4. The CDR3 runs 16 residues. Looked up from germline, CDR1 is MGHRA and CDR2 is YSYEKL. The CDR3 nucleotides read TGCGCCAGCAGCCAAGATAAGGACAGGGCCAATCAGCCCCAGCATTTT. Residues: CASSQDKDRANQPQHF.

This clone was seen just once. The chain couples TRBV4-1 to TRBJ1-6; D remains ambiguous. Germline lookup yields CDR1 MGHRA and CDR2 YSYEKL. Trimming cost V 4 bases and J 4 bases, with 20 bases left between them. This CDR3 spans 18 amino acids. The CDR3 nucleotides are TGCGCCAGCAGCCGAGACGAAGGCGGACTAGAGTATAATTCACCCCTCCACTTT. Encoded protein: CASSRDEGGLEYNSPLHF.

This clone was counted once. V is TRBV19 and J is TRBJ2-1, with D maybe TRBD2 (5 bases). The CDR3 extends over 15 amino acids. V lost 7 bases, J lost 8 bases, and 21 bases lay in between. Germline V gene lookup returns CDR1 LNHDA and CDR2 SQIVND (reference sequence). The CDR3 nucleotides read TGTGCCAGTACCAGCCCAGAGGCACCCGGGGATGAGCAGTTCTTC. Protein product: CASTSPEAPGDEQFF.

This clone was seen only once. J is TRBJ2-7 and V is TRBV28; D remains unclear. This CDR3 has 13 amino acids. Trimming left V 1 base short and J 5 bases short, with 9 bases between. Germline CDR1 reads MDHEN; CDR2 reads SYDVKM. Here the CDR3 DNA reads TGTGCCAGCAGTTTATCCGGTAGTGACGAGCAGTACTTC. It yields the protein CASSLSGSDEQYF.

The chain combines TRBV29-1 with TRBJ2-1, with 10 nucleotides matching TRBD2. The V and J ends lost 6 bases and 4 bases, in that order; junction bases with no gene match: 9. CDR1 SQVTM and CDR2 ANQGSEA come from the germline V gene. This CDR3 is 15 amino acids long. CDR3 residues: CSVLPRTSGYNEQFF. The CDR3 DNA reads TGCAGCGTCCTGCCAAGGACTAGCGGATACAATGAGCAGTTCTTC.

The rearrangement links TRBV24-1 to TRBJ2-3; 8 bases line up with TRBD2. This CDR3 has 18 amino acids. The V gene's germline CDR1 is KGHDR and CDR2 SFDVKD. V dropped 1 base and J dropped 5; count of bases not matched to a gene: 13. The CDR3 reads CATSDFPSKAGGIDTQYF. The CDR3 DNA reads as TGTGCCACCAGTGATTTCCCCTCTAAGGCGGGAGGTATAGATACGCAGTATTTT.

The rearrangement joins TRBV6-5 to TRBJ1-5; no definite D call. Per germline, CDR1 MNHEY and CDR2 SVGAGI. This CDR3 region has 13 residues. Trimming took 2 bases from V and 3 from J, leaving 5 bases between them. The CDR3 is CASSYTYNQPQHF. CDR3 DNA: TGTGCCAGCAGTTACACCTACAATCAGCCCCAGCATTTT.

The V gene is TRBV11-2, the J gene TRBJ2-7; 10 bases agree with TRBD2. The CDR3 length is 16 residues. Trimming cost V 5 bases and J 3 bases; bases outside gene matches: 10. Germline V gene data show CDR1 as SGHAT and CDR2 as FQNNGV. The CDR3 DNA sequence: TGTGCCAGCAGCCCTGGGCCCGGACTAGCGGACTACGAGCAGTACTTC. This translates into CASSPGPGLADYEQYF.

The chain uses TRBV7-8 and TRBJ2-5; 7 bases fit TRBD2. Germline loops: CDR1 SGHVS, CDR2 FQNEAQ. After removal of 0 bases from V and 4 bases from J, the junction contained 5 bases not matched to a gene. There are 15 residues in the CDR3. The DNA for the CDR3 is TGTGCCAGCAGCTTAGCGGGGGGAGGGACAGAGACCCAGTACTTC. Its protein is CASSLAGGGTETQYF. Based on the CDR3 plus reference TRBV7-8 and TRBJ2-5, the full variable domain is GAGVSQSPRYKVAKRGQDVALRCDPISGHVSLFWYQQALGQGPEFLTYFQNEAQLDKSGLPSDRFFAERPEGSVSTLKIQRTQQEDSAVYLCASSLAGGGTETQYFGPGTRLLVL.

The chain employs TRBV21-1 and TRBJ1-5. TRBV21-1 is a recognized pseudogene. CDR3 length: 16 residues. CDR3 sequence (DNA): TGTGCCAGCAGCAAGGGACGCTCGGGAGGCAATCAGCCCCAGCATTTT. Its protein is CASSKGRSGGNQPQHF.

The sample holds one count of this clone. The genes are TRBV6-5 and TRBJ2-7, with 12 positions matching TRBD1. With 5 bases clipped from V and 5 bases from J, the junction kept 4 bases outside the gene matches. CDR3 size: 14 residues. Germline CDR1 MNHEY, CDR2 SVGAGI. CDR3 DNA sequence: TGTGCCAGCAGTCGGGACAGGGGGCTCCACGAGCAGTACTTC. It specifies CASSRDRGLHEQYF.

Only one count was recorded for this clone. J is TRBJ2-3 and V is TRBV2; D may be TRBD1 or TRBD2 (5 bases each). CDR1 is SNHLY and CDR2 is FYNNEI in the germline V gene. The CDR3 sequence is 14 residues long. With 8 bases removed from V and 0 bases from J, the gap between germline ends came to 12 bases. The CDR3 DNA reads TGTGCCAGCTTCCCCCGGGGCAGCACAGATACGCAGTATTTT. The encoded protein is CASFPRGSTDTQYF.

For this clone: This sample includes further DNA sequences coding for the same CDR3. J is TRBJ2-7 and V is TRBV5-1; 11 bases match TRBD2. The V gene's germline CDR1 is SGHRS and CDR2 YFSETQ. Trimming removed 1 base from V and 2 bases from J; junction bases left unmatched: 2. The length of the CDR3 is 15 residues. CDR3 region: CASSLTSGSTYEQYF. CDR3 coding DNA: TGCGCCAGCAGCTTGACTAGCGGGAGTACCTACGAGCAGTACTTC.

V gene TRBV5-6 combines with J gene TRBJ2-1, with 7 bases matching TRBD1. Germline V gene sequence: CDR1 SGHDT, CDR2 YYEEEE. The CDR3 is 15 amino acids. The V segment lost 5 bases and the J segment 2 bases; nucleotides outside the gene matches: 7. The CDR3 sequence is CASSTTGYTYNEQFF. Here the CDR3 DNA reads TGTGCCAGCAGTACGACAGGGTACACCTACAATGAGCAGTTCTTC.

The V call is TRBV5-1, the J call TRBJ1-5; no reliable D call. The CDR3 spans 14 residues. The germline gives CDR1 SGHRS, CDR2 YFSETQ. V lost 0 bases to trimming and J lost 2 bases, with 6 bases between them. CDR3 residues: CASSLGGGNQPQHF. CDR3 DNA sequence: TGCGCCAGCAGCTTGGGAGGTGGCAATCAGCCCCAGCATTTT.

This rearrangement joins TRBV4-2 to TRBJ1-5; D not certain. The CDR3 consists of 14 residues. Trimming took off 0 bases at V and 6 bases at J, with 9 bases between the two ends. Per germline, CDR1 LGHNA and CDR2 YNFKEQ. The CDR3 bases are TGTGCCAGCAGCCAAGATAAGGTATTTCAGCCCCAGCATTTT. Protein: CASSQDKVFQPQHF.

The V and J genes are TRBV25-1 and TRBJ2-1; D is possibly TRBD1 (6 bases). The CDR3 consists of 15 residues. The germline CDR1 and CDR2 sequences are MGHDK and SYGVNS. V lost 6 bases to trimming and J lost 0 bases, with 12 bases between them. The CDR3 is CASREQGVSYNEQFF. Here the CDR3 DNA reads TGTGCCAGCAGGGAACAGGGAGTCTCCTACAATGAGCAGTTCTTC. The variable domain in full, completed from reference TRBV25-1 and TRBJ2-1, reads EADIYQTPRYLVIGTGKKITLECSQTMGHDKMYWYQQDPGMELHLIHYSYGVNSTEKGDLSSESTVSRIRTEHFPLTLESARPSHTSQYLCASREQGVSYNEQFFGPGTRLTVL.

This sequence joins TRBV19 and TRBJ1-2; tentatively, D is TRBD1 (6 bases). The ends were cut back, 3 bases at V and 0 bases at J, with 20 bases in the middle. The germline gives CDR1 LNHDA, CDR2 SQIVND (reference sequence). The CDR3 is 18 amino acids. The CDR3 region has the DNA TGTGCCAGTAGTATGTCAGGGGTCGGACTCCTATCTAACTATGGCTACACCTTC. Encoded protein: CASSMSGVGLLSNYGYTF.

The V gene is TRBV5-1, the J gene TRBJ2-5, with TRBD2 identical over 8 bases. Losses at the gene ends were 0 bases for V and 5 bases for J; bases not matched to a gene: 6. Per the germline V gene, CDR1 is SGHRS and CDR2 is YFSETQ. The CDR3 spans 15 residues. The chain's CDR3 is CASSLGVAGRETQYF. The CDR3 DNA sequence: TGCGCCAGCAGCTTGGGAGTAGCGGGAAGGGAGACCCAGTACTTC.

In this sample, this clone turned up a few times. CDR3 protein: CASKRQGEAFF. The CDR3 DNA sequence: TGTGCCAGCAAGCGACAGGGGGAAGCTTTCTTT. The chain is built from TRBV6-5 and TRBJ1-1; 8 nucleotides agree with TRBD1. The length of the CDR3 is 11 residues. V trimming: 7 bases; J trimming: 8 bases; junction bases outside the gene matches: 3. The V gene's germline CDR1 is MNHEY and CDR2 SVGAGI.

The rearrangement joins TRBV7-9 to TRBJ1-2; 8 nucleotides align to TRBD1. The CDR3 consists of 15 residues. V lost 7 bases, J lost 2 bases, and 9 bases stayed unmatched. CDR1 SEHNR and CDR2 FQNEAQ come from the germline V gene (reference sequence). CDR3 residues: CASTETDRANYGYTF. The CDR3 DNA sequence: TGTGCCAGCACGGAAACGGACAGGGCGAACTATGGCTACACCTTC.

CDR3 residues: CATSRPKFGGDNEQYF. CDR3 in DNA: TGTGCCACCAGCCGTCCGAAGTTCGGAGGGGACAACGAGCAGTACTTC. The rearrangement links TRBV15 to TRBJ2-7; D may correspond to TRBD1 or TRBD2 (6 bases each). V was trimmed by 5 bases and J by 5 bases, leaving 22 bases between them. The CDR3 runs to 16 residues. Germline V gene data show CDR1 as LNHNV and CDR2 as YYDKDF (reference sequence).

The V and J genes are TRBV2 and TRBJ1-2; no firm D call. This CDR3 spans 13 amino acids. The V gene lost 6 bases and the J gene lost 1 base, with 9 bases spanning the gap. Germline assignment: CDR1 SNHLY and CDR2 FYNNEI. The CDR3 sequence is CASRRAFNYGYTF. DNA of the CDR3: TGTGCCAGCAGAAGGGCGTTTAACTATGGCTACACCTTC.

CDR3 sequence: CASSRTGQPYEQYF. In DNA, the CDR3 is TGTGCCAGCAGCCGCACTGGACAACCCTACGAGCAGTACTTC. V is TRBV5-5 and J is TRBJ2-7, with D perhaps TRBD1 (5 bases). V dropped 4 bases and J dropped 2 bases, with 13 bases sitting between them. Germline V lookup: CDR1 SGHKS, CDR2 YYEKEE (reference sequence). The CDR3 spans 14 residues.

The chain uses TRBV6-5 and TRBJ2-3, with TRBD2 as a possible D gene (6 bases). CDR1 and CDR2 from the germline V gene are MNHEY and SVGAGI. This CDR3 is 15 amino acids long. V was cut by 2 bases and J by 4 bases, with 13 bases left in between. In DNA, the CDR3 is TGTGCCAGCAGTTACGGTTCAGGGAGGCCAGATACGCAGTATTTT. Its protein product is CASSYGSGRPDTQYF.

The chain has TRBV7-2 and TRBJ2-2; D is ambiguous. Germline V CDR1 and CDR2: SGHTA, FQGNSA. The CDR3 sequence is 16 residues long. V was cut by 2 bases and J by 8 bases, with 18 bases left in between. This CDR3 is CASSLSTPGPTGELFF. CDR3 in DNA: TGTGCCAGCAGCTTATCGACACCGGGCCCAACTGGGGAGCTGTTTTTT.

This chain uses TRBV20-1 with TRBJ2-1; 11 nucleotides agree with TRBD2. V shed 3 bases, J shed 9 bases, and the junction held 10 bases outside the gene matches. Germline CDR1 reads DFQATT; CDR2 reads SNEGSKA (reference sequence). This CDR3 is 15 amino acids long. This CDR3 reads CSASGLLAGVVEQFF. The CDR3 coding sequence is TGCAGTGCTAGTGGGTTACTAGCGGGAGTTGTTGAGCAGTTCTTC.

CDR3 sequence (DNA): TGTGCCAGCAGCTCTCGACGGGGGCATGAAAAACTGTTTTTT. Amino acids: CASSSRRGHEKLFF. The V and J genes are TRBV11-2 and TRBJ1-4; maybe TRBD1 (6 bases). Germline assignment: CDR1 SGHAT and CDR2 FQNNGV. The V end lost 4 bases, the J end lost 6 bases, and 12 bases lay between the germline ends. The CDR3 has 14 residues.

The chain has TRBV19 and TRBJ2-1, with 13 bases identical to TRBD2. CDR3 length: 16 amino acids. Trimming at V came to 7 bases and at J to 9 bases, leaving 12 bases not matched to a gene. CDR1 LNHDA and CDR2 SQIVND come from the germline V gene (reference sequence). The CDR3 bases are TGTGCCAGTATCGGACTAGCGGGAGTATCGCGGCGTGAGCAGTTCTTC. This gives the protein CASIGLAGVSRREQFF.